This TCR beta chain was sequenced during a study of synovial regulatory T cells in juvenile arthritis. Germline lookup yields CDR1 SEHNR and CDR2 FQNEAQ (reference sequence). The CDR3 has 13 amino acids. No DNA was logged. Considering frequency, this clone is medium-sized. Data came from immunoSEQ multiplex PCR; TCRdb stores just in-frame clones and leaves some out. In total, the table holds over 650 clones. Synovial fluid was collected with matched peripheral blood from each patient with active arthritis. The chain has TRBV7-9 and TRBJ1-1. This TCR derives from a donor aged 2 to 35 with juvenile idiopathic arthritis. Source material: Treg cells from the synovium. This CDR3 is CASSLGGIAEAFF.